This T cell receptor beta chain emerged from a study of control samples from healthy donors and cancer patients. Produced via immunoSEQ multiplex PCR; TCRdb's table is partial and in-frame only. The sample includes around 63,000 clones, about 87% of them seen just once. Concerning this clone: Other DNA sequences in the same sample also yield this CDR3.

J gave up 6 bases and V 6 bases, and 7 bases lay outside the gene matches. Germline CDR1 is LNHNV and CDR2 is YYDKDF (reference sequence). The CDR3 consists of 14 residues. Sequences were obtained from PBMCs. V usage is TRBV15 and J usage is TRBJ1-2, with 10 bases that match TRBD1. This sequence originates from a woman aged 45-59 years with head and neck cancer. The CDR3 sequence is CATSRRQGADGYTF. As DNA, the CDR3 is TGTGCCACCAGTCGAAGACAGGGGGCCGATGGCTACACCTTC.